The rows below give T cell receptor beta chains drawn from one sample of a study of T-cell memory formation after mild COVID-19. A single record per CDR3 protein comes from TCRdb applying MiXCR to the 5' RACE reads. Of 450,000 to 650,000 distinct CDR3 sequences listed, 15% to 20% are singletons. Sequencing was performed on PBMCs or a T cell subset sorted from them (not recorded which). These receptors came from an adult woman who had mild COVID-19 (a few samples of this study predate the infection). Cell type and time point are not known. CDR3s include the opening cysteine and the closing phenylalanine or tryptophan. Fields, in order: clone size, V gene, D gene, J gene, CDR3 protein, CDR3 DNA. The D gene is left open where the match is weak. Not all rows give a size; the values are once, few, many and, for expanded clones, a class.

size: .; V: TRBV5-1; D: .; J: TRBJ2-5; CDR3: CASSLERTETQYF; DNA: TGCGCCAGCAGCTTGGAACGGACGGAGACCCAGTACTTC
size: few; V: TRBV21-1; D: .; J: TRBJ1-2; CDR3: CASSPRGGRYGYTF; DNA: TGTGCCAGCAGCCCCCGGGGCGGGAGGTATGGCTACACCTTC
size: .; V: TRBV30; D: TRBD2; J: TRBJ2-3; CDR3: CAWSAGLAGGTDTQYF; DNA: TGTGCCTGGAGTGCCGGACTAGCGGGGGGAACAGATACGCAGTATTTT
size: .; V: TRBV12-3/TRBV12-4; D: TRBD2; J: TRBJ2-7; CDR3: CASMGGSSYEQYF; DNA: TGTGCCAGCATGGGGGGGAGCTCCTACGAGCAGTACTTC
size: many; V: TRBV5-1; D: TRBD1; J: TRBJ2-5; CDR3: CASSLQGDQETQYF; DNA: TGCGCCAGCAGCTTGCAGGGGGACCAAGAGACCCAGTACTTC
size: .; V: TRBV19; D: .; J: TRBJ1-2; CDR3: CAAGTGTHYGYTF; DNA: TGTGCGGCAGGAACAGGGACCCACTATGGCTACACCTTC
size: .; V: TRBV5-6; D: .; J: TRBJ1-2; CDR3: CASSFVSGYTF; DNA: TGTGCCAGCAGCTTTGTTAGTGGCTACACCTTC
size: .; V: TRBV10-3; D: TRBD2; J: TRBJ2-3; CDR3: CAAGLGSPDTQYF; DNA: TGTGCCGCAGGACTAGGATCGCCAGATACGCAGTATTTT
size: few; V: TRBV11-2; D: TRBD2; J: TRBJ2-1; CDR3: CASSPLLAGGEQFF; DNA: TGTGCCAGCAGCCCCCTACTAGCGGGAGGAGAGCAGTTCTTC
size: few; V: TRBV12-3/TRBV12-4; D: .; J: TRBJ2-7; CDR3: CASSWSRSYEQYF; DNA: TGTGCCAGCAGTTGGTCTAGATCCTACGAGCAGTACTTC
size: .; V: TRBV5-1; D: .; J: TRBJ2-3; CDR3: CASSLWRGTDTQYF; DNA: TGCGCCAGCAGCCTGTGGCGGGGCACAGATACGCAGTATTTT
size: .; V: TRBV20-1; D: .; J: TRBJ2-3; CDR3: CSASGPSTDTQYF; DNA: TGCAGTGCTAGTGGACCTAGCACAGATACGCAGTATTTT
size: few; V: TRBV9; D: TRBD2; J: TRBJ2-3; CDR3: CASSPHRLAGLTDTQYF; DNA: TGTGCCAGCAGCCCTCACAGACTAGCGGGCCTCACAGATACGCAGTATTTT
size: .; V: TRBV5-1; D: .; J: TRBJ2-7; CDR3: CASSLEAAGLYEQYF; DNA: TGCGCCAGCAGCTTGGAAGCAGCAGGGTTATACGAGCAGTACTTC
size: .; V: TRBV4-2; D: .; J: TRBJ2-7; CDR3: CASSPVWGTRTYEQYF; DNA: TGTGCCAGCAGCCCCGTGTGGGGGACACGAACCTACGAGCAGTACTTC
size: many; V: TRBV5-5; D: .; J: TRBJ2-3; CDR3: CASSPYGAITDTQYF; DNA: TGTGCCAGCAGCCCCTACGGGGCGATAACAGATACGCAGTATTTT
size: few; V: TRBV3-1; D: .; J: TRBJ2-7; CDR3: CASSSRSGHEQYF; DNA: TGTGCCAGCAGCTCAAGATCCGGTCACGAGCAGTACTTC
size: .; V: TRBV7-8; D: TRBD2; J: TRBJ2-3; CDR3: CASRKPTAGGGDTQYF; DNA: TGTGCCAGCAGGAAACCCACTGCCGGGGGGGGGGATACGCAGTATTTT
size: many; V: TRBV7-9; D: .; J: TRBJ2-3; CDR3: CASSRTLGTDTQYF; DNA: TGTGCCAGCAGCCGGACACTGGGTACAGATACGCAGTATTTT
size: few; V: TRBV15; D: .; J: TRBJ2-5; CDR3: CATSRDFRGSVETQYF; DNA: TGTGCCACCAGCAGAGATTTTCGGGGATCTGTCGAGACCCAGTACTTC
size: few; V: TRBV7-9; D: TRBD2; J: TRBJ2-3; CDR3: CADEELAGGQVYTQYF; DNA: TGTGCCGACGAGGAGCTAGCGGGAGGCCAGGTCTATACGCAGTATTTT
size: few; V: TRBV2; D: TRBD2; J: TRBJ2-1; CDR3: CASRELAGVYNEQFF; DNA: TGTGCCAGCAGGGAACTAGCGGGGGTATACAATGAGCAGTTCTTC
size: few; V: TRBV5-4; D: TRBD2; J: TRBJ2-7; CDR3: CASSTGLAPYEQYF; DNA: TGTGCCAGCAGCACGGGACTAGCGCCCTACGAGCAGTACTTC
size: .; V: TRBV7-9; D: TRBD1; J: TRBJ1-6; CDR3: CASSLGTGGPNSPLHF; DNA: TGTGCCAGCAGCCTCGGGACAGGGGGTCCTAATTCACCCCTCCACTTT
size: .; V: TRBV13; D: .; J: TRBJ2-7; CDR3: CASSSRGVYEQYF; DNA: TGTGCCAGCAGCTCCCGTGGGGTCTACGAGCAGTACTTC
size: .; V: TRBV2; D: .; J: TRBJ2-1; CDR3: CASKNSELYNEQFF; DNA: TGTGCCAGCAAAAATAGTGAGCTCTACAATGAGCAGTTCTTC
size: .; V: TRBV20-1; D: .; J: TRBJ2-7; CDR3: CSEVRGPRPYEQYF; DNA: TGCAGTGAAGTGAGGGGACCCCGACCTTACGAGCAGTACTTC
size: .; V: TRBV7-2; D: .; J: TRBJ2-5; CDR3: CASSSPGGKETQYF; DNA: TGTGCCAGCAGCTCACCCGGGGGAAAAGAGACCCAGTACTTC
size: many; V: TRBV5-5; D: .; J: TRBJ2-1; CDR3: CASSLGRIEQFF; DNA: TGTGCCAGCAGCTTGGGGCGGATTGAGCAGTTCTTC
size: few; V: TRBV7-6; D: .; J: TRBJ1-1; CDR3: CASSLDPVGTEAFF; DNA: TGTGCCAGCAGCTTGGACCCGGTAGGGACTGAAGCTTTCTTT
size: few; V: TRBV20-1; D: .; J: TRBJ2-1; CDR3: CSASDGSRPHNEQFF; DNA: TGCAGTGCTAGTGATGGGAGCCGACCCCACAATGAGCAGTTCTTC
size: few; V: TRBV20-1; D: .; J: TRBJ1-2; CDR3: CSAPIRGAANGYTF; DNA: TGCAGTGCCCCGATTCGTGGGGCAGCTAATGGCTACACCTTC
size: .; V: TRBV5-1; D: .; J: TRBJ1-1; CDR3: CASSSSGEAFF; DNA: TGCGCCAGCAGCTCGTCAGGGGAGGCTTTCTTT
size: many; V: TRBV11-2; D: .; J: TRBJ1-1; CDR3: CASSLQQGNTEAFF; DNA: TGTGCCAGCAGCTTACAACAGGGGAACACTGAAGCTTTCTTT
size: .; V: TRBV4-1; D: TRBD1; J: TRBJ2-5; CDR3: CASSQDNGQGAWGGETQYF; DNA: TGCGCCAGCAGCCAAGATAATGGACAGGGGGCTTGGGGTGGAGAGACCCAGTACTTC
size: few; V: TRBV12-3/TRBV12-4; D: .; J: TRBJ2-7; CDR3: CASSLGRGWEQYF; DNA: TGTGCCAGCAGTTTAGGTCGGGGTTGGGAGCAGTACTTC
size: .; V: TRBV6-5; D: .; J: TRBJ1-1; CDR3: CASTMRGMNTEAFF; DNA: TGTGCCAGCACGATGCGGGGCATGAACACTGAAGCTTTCTTT
size: many; V: TRBV4-1; D: .; J: TRBJ1-5; CDR3: CASSQDWGWGQPQHF; DNA: TGCGCCAGCAGCCAAGATTGGGGCTGGGGGCAGCCCCAGCATTTT
size: .; V: TRBV10-3; D: .; J: TRBJ1-5; CDR3: CAISESTDQPQHF; DNA: TGTGCCATCAGTGAGTCGACTGATCAGCCCCAGCATTTT
size: few; V: TRBV18; D: TRBD1; J: TRBJ2-3; CDR3: CASSPPGTGGSRTDTQYF; DNA: TGTGCCAGCTCACCACCCGGGACAGGGGGCTCCCGCACAGATACGCAGTATTTT
size: few; V: TRBV27; D: TRBD1; J: TRBJ2-7; CDR3: CASRPGTVYEQYF; DNA: TGTGCCAGCAGACCCGGGACAGTCTACGAGCAGTACTTC
size: few; V: TRBV20-1; D: TRBD1; J: TRBJ2-7; CDR3: CSASRTGVEQYF; DNA: TGCAGTGCTAGCAGGACAGGGGTCGAGCAGTACTTC
size: .; V: TRBV7-8; D: .; J: TRBJ1-1; CDR3: CASSLGVGMNTEAFF; DNA: TGTGCCAGCAGCTTAGGGGTAGGCATGAACACTGAAGCTTTCTTT
size: many; V: TRBV30; D: .; J: TRBJ1-2; CDR3: CAWGKKGIEGYTF; DNA: TGTGCCTGGGGGAAGAAAGGGATAGAAGGCTACACCTTC